Below are 13 T cell receptor beta chains sequenced from a single sample in a study of cytomegalovirus exposure and HLA in healthy donors. Using immunoSEQ multiplex PCR, the repertoire was profiled, and TCRdb retains in-frame clones only, with some absent. Of 80,000 to 100,000 clones listed, around 90% are singletons. The sequencing sample was made of PBMCs. The receptors here all came from a man aged 25 to 40 in good health and CMV-seronegative.

V and J are TRBV6-6 and TRBJ2-3; 7 nucleotides line up with TRBD1. The CDR3 is 12 amino acids. With 7 bases clipped from V and 4 bases from J, the junction kept 2 bases outside the gene matches. Germline V lookup: CDR1 MNHNY, CDR2 SVGAGI (reference sequence). This CDR3 reads CASNRGADTQYF. In nucleotides, the CDR3 is TGTGCCAGCAACAGGGGAGCAGATACGCAGTATTTT.

V gene TRBV4-1 combines with J gene TRBJ2-7, with D tentatively TRBD2 (5 bases). Per germline, CDR1 MGHRA and CDR2 YSYEKL. V lost 4 bases and J 3 bases, leaving 16 bases between the germline ends. This CDR3 comprises 15 residues. This CDR3 is CASSPSRDSRYEQYF. In DNA form, the CDR3 reads TGCGCCAGCAGCCCTAGTCGGGATTCCCGCTACGAGCAGTACTTC.

The rearrangement joins TRBV18 to TRBJ2-6; 9 bases agree with TRBD2. Germline V gene sequence: CDR1 KGHSH, CDR2 LQKENI. This CDR3 has 19 amino acids. The V gene end was trimmed by 2 bases and the J gene end by 1 base; junction bases not matched to a gene: 9. The CDR3 region is CASSPIVTSGWSGANVLTF. The CDR3 DNA follows: TGTGCCAGCTCACCAATCGTAACTAGCGGGTGGTCTGGGGCCAACGTCCTGACTTTC.

This clone has only one observation. The rearrangement links TRBV11-2 to TRBJ1-2; D possibly corresponds to TRBD1 (6 bases). V was cut by 0 bases and J by 4 bases, with 12 bases left in between. The CDR3 is made up of 15 amino acids. The germline V gene encodes CDR1 SGHAT and CDR2 FQNNGV. CDR3 loop: CASSLEQGRAYGYTF. The CDR3 nucleotides read TGTGCCAGCAGCTTAGAACAGGGACGCGCCTATGGCTACACCTTC.

V and J are TRBV19 and TRBJ2-7, with 8 bases fitting TRBD1. V was clipped by 5 bases and J by 10 bases; unmatched bases: 7. The germline CDR1 and CDR2 sequences are LNHDA and SQIVND (reference sequence). This CDR3 is built from 12 residues. CDR3 sequence (DNA): TGTGCCAGTAGTCCCCGGACAGGGATCCAGTACTTC. As protein: CASSPRTGIQYF.

In this sample, this clone turned up once. The chain joins TRBV6-5 to TRBJ2-5, with 8 positions matching TRBD2. After removal of 7 bases from V and 1 base from J, the junction contained 5 bases not matched to a gene. The V gene's germline CDR1 is MNHEY and CDR2 SVGAGI. The CDR3 sequence is 14 residues long. CDR3 loop: CASMYGRGQETQYF. The DNA for the CDR3 is TGTGCCAGCATGTACGGGAGGGGCCAAGAGACCCAGTACTTC.

The genes are TRBV28 and TRBJ2-7, with D maybe TRBD2 (5 bases). This CDR3 comprises 11 residues. Looked up from germline, CDR1 is MDHEN and CDR2 is SYDVKM. The ends were cut back, 6 bases at V and 5 bases at J, with 8 bases in the middle. CDR3 in amino acids: CASSPRDEQYF. The CDR3 DNA follows: TGTGCCAGCAGCCCGAGGGACGAGCAGTACTTC.

This clone was recorded only once. The chain has TRBV5-1 and TRBJ2-6; maybe TRBD1 (5 bases). Germline CDR1 reads SGHRS; CDR2 reads YFSETQ. V shed 2 bases and J shed 2 bases, with 14 bases lying between them. CDR3 length: 17 amino acids. The CDR3 loop is CASSLYNRRPGANVLTF. The CDR3, as DNA: TGCGCCAGCAGCTTATACAACAGGCGACCTGGGGCCAACGTCCTGACTTTC. Combining the CDR3 with reference TRBV5-1 and TRBJ2-6 gives the whole variable domain KAGVTQTPRYLIKTRGQQVTLSCSPISGHRSVSWYQQTPGQGLQFLFEYFSETQRNKGNFPGRFSGRQFSNSRSEMNVSTLELGDSALYLCASSLYNRRPGANVLTFGAGSRLTVL.

CDR3 nucleotide sequence: TGTGCCAGCAGCGTAGGCAGAGGGGGCCTAGCTACTGAAAAACTGTTTTTT. Amino acid sequence: CASSVGRGGLATEKLFF. The chain links TRBV9 to TRBJ1-4; 7 bases agree with TRBD1. The CDR3 is 17 amino acids. Germline CDR1 reads SGDLS; CDR2 reads YYNGEE. Unmatched junction bases numbered 12, after V lost 0 bases and J lost 7 bases. Using reference TRBV9 and TRBJ1-4 for the parts outside the CDR3, the full variable domain is DSGVTQTPKHLITATGQRVTLRCSPRSGDLSVYWYQQSLDQGLQFLIQYYNGEERAKGNILERFSAQQFPDLHSELNLSSLELGDSALYFCASSVGRGGLATEKLFFGSGTQLSVL.

V gene TRBV6-4 combines with J gene TRBJ2-1, with 10 bases aligning to TRBD2. Germline trimming cut 2 bases from V and 5 bases from J; bases unmatched to any gene: 3. Germline CDR1 and CDR2: MRHNA and SNTAGT. This CDR3 region has 15 residues. DNA of the CDR3: TGTGCCAGCAGTGACGCAGCGGGGGGGAACAATGAGCAGTTCTTC. Its protein is CASSDAAGGNNEQFF.

V gene TRBV19 combines with J gene TRBJ2-5, with D possibly being TRBD1 (6 bases). CDR3 length: 13 amino acids. Looked up from germline, CDR1 is LNHDA and CDR2 is SQIVND (reference sequence). Trimming pared 5 bases from V and 2 bases from J, leaving 9 bases between. The DNA of the CDR3 is TGTGCCAGTAGTCAAGACAGGCAAGAGACCCAGTACTTC. As protein: CASSQDRQETQYF.

This chain's CDR3 is CASTSSGSYEQYF. CDR3 coding DNA: TGTGCCAGCACTTCTAGCGGGAGCTACGAGCAGTACTTC. V gene TRBV27 combines with J gene TRBJ2-7; 10 bases agree with TRBD2. The CDR3 totals 13 residues. Germline CDR1 is MNHEY and CDR2 is SMNVEV (reference sequence). V gave up 7 bases and J gave up 3 bases; unmatched junction bases: 3.

The chain uses TRBV10-3 and TRBJ2-5, with D perhaps TRBD2 (6 bases). The germline V gene encodes CDR1 ENHRY and CDR2 SYGVKD. The CDR3 contains 11 residues. V gave up 10 bases and J gave up 5 bases, with 11 bases separating them. Here the CDR3 reads CATRAGETQYF. CDR3 coding DNA: TGTGCCACTCGGGCGGGGGAGACCCAGTACTTC.